This T cell receptor beta chain was captured in a study of breast tumors, draining lymph nodes, adjacent tissues. This clonotype was counted many times. Its antigen remains unknown. The lymph nodes were axillary draining lymph nodes from breast cancer patients. CDR3 size: 18 residues. V shed 8 bases, J shed 4 bases, and the junction held 14 bases outside the gene matches. Germline V gene sequence: CDR1 SGHTA, CDR2 FQGNSA. Overall study results and limits: Most tumor T cells seemingly derive from lymph node, then expand in tumor. Tumor TCR diversity was below lymph nodes but above nontumor tissue. Tumor and nontumor repertoires were significantly more similar in luminal-like than in basal-like breast cancer. Tumor T cell lymph node origin was a supported hypothesis, not proven.

TCRdb redid the calling of the multiplex PCR reads with MiXCR, one entry per CDR3 protein. The table shows fewer than 250,000 distinct CDR3 sequences, with 32% occurring only once. The chain employs TRBV7-2 and TRBJ2-7, with 16 nucleotides matching TRBD2. The sequence came from a female donor with breast cancer. Some clones in this sample may be carry-over from other donors' samples. Specimen: axillary lymph node tissue. The CDR3 loop is CASVHTGTSGRAGYEQYF. CDR3 coding DNA: TGTGCCAGCGTCCATACCGGGACTAGCGGGAGGGCCGGGTACGAGCAGTACTTC.